These 26 T cell receptor beta chains were sequenced from one sample in a study of shared clonotypes between healthy human individuals. Generated by immunoSEQ multiplex PCR, the TCRdb table keeps only in-frame clones and is missing some. Altogether roughly 2,300,000 clones are present, around 93% being singletons, with the ten largest covering approximately 0.41%. The material sequenced was naive CD4+ T cells from PBMCs. Described subset: CD45RA+ positively selected. These receptors all stem from a man younger than 30 in good health. Some clones in this sample may be carry-over from other donors' samples.

J is TRBJ1-1 and V is TRBV10-2; no clear D. CDR3 length: 17 amino acids. The germline V gene encodes CDR1 WSHSY and CDR2 SAAADI. Trimming took off 6 bases at V and 0 bases at J, with 20 bases between the two ends. The CDR3 sequence: CASSTTEGLRLNTEAFF. CDR3 in DNA: TGCGCCAGCAGCACCACTGAAGGACTGAGGCTGAACACTGAAGCTTTCTTT.

The sample holds one count of this clone. The DNA for the CDR3 is TGTGCCAGCAGCCCTCGACAGGGGATGGATACGCAGTATTTT. As protein: CASSPRQGMDTQYF. The chain links TRBV7-3 to TRBJ2-3, with 8 bases lining up with TRBD1. V lost 5 bases and J lost 6; bases outside the gene matches: 7. The CDR3 consists of 14 residues. CDR1 SGHTA and CDR2 FQGTGA come from the germline V gene. The full variable domain, in which reference TRBV7-3 and TRBJ2-3 provide the parts outside the CDR3, is GAGVSQTPSNKVTEKGKYVELRCDPISGHTALYWYRQSLGQGPEFLIYFQGTGAADDSGLPNDRFFAVRPEGSVSTLKIQRTERGDSAVYLCASSPRQGMDTQYFGPGTRLTVL.

The V call is TRBV7-2, the J call TRBJ2-7; D is unresolved. The ends were cut back, 3 bases at V and 6 bases at J, with 12 bases in the middle. Germline V CDR1 and CDR2: SGHTA, FQGNSA. The CDR3 length is 13 residues. The CDR3 reads CASSLNKGTEQYF. The DNA of the CDR3 is TGTGCCAGCAGCTTGAACAAGGGCACCGAGCAGTACTTC.

J is TRBJ2-3 and V is TRBV5-6, with 9 nucleotides matching TRBD2. Germline-derived CDR1 and CDR2 are SGHDT and YYEEEE. Trimming cost V 4 bases and J 6 bases; bases outside gene matches: 12. The CDR3 runs 16 residues. The CDR3 DNA sequence: TGTGCCAGCAGCCTTTTGGGAGCGCGGGAGGGGGATACGCAGTATTTT. As protein: CASSLLGAREGDTQYF.

The chain recombines TRBV4-1 with TRBJ2-7; 10 bases match TRBD1. Losses at the gene ends were 5 bases for V and 2 bases for J; bases not matched to a gene: 9. CDR3 length: 16 amino acids. Germline assignment: CDR1 MGHRA and CDR2 YSYEKL. Here the CDR3 DNA reads TGCGCCAGCAGCAAGGGACAGGGGACGAGTGCCTACGAGCAGTACTTC. Translated: CASSKGQGTSAYEQYF.

The gene calls are TRBV12-5 and TRBJ2-1, with 14 bases fitting TRBD2. The length of the CDR3 is 17 residues. Per germline, CDR1 LGHNT and CDR2 FRNRAP. V gave up 6 bases and J gave up 0 bases; unmatched junction bases: 4. CDR3 region: CASGYGTSGSSYNEQFF. For the CDR3, the DNA is TGTGCTAGTGGCTATGGGACTAGCGGGAGCTCCTACAATGAGCAGTTCTTC. Looking up the rest from reference TRBV12-5 and TRBJ2-1 gives the full variable domain: DARVTQTPRHKVTEMGQEVTMRCQPILGHNTVFWYRQTMMQGLELLAYFRNRAPLDDSGMPKDRFSAEMPDATLATLKIQPSEPRDSAVYFCASGYGTSGSSYNEQFFGPGTRLTVL.

In regard to this clone: This sample also contains other DNA sequences that code for the same CDR3. V is TRBV28 and J is TRBJ1-1; the match to TRBD1 covers 8 bases. Germline assignment: CDR1 MDHEN and CDR2 SYDVKM. The V gene end was trimmed by 4 bases and the J gene end by 1 base; junction bases not matched to a gene: 5. This CDR3 comprises 15 residues. The CDR3 DNA reads as TGTGCCAGCAGTTCGCAGGGGGCAGGGAACACTGAAGCTTTCTTT. Translated, it gives CASSSQGAGNTEAFF.

The genes are TRBV19 and TRBJ1-4, with D unclear. V was trimmed by 6 bases and J by 8 bases, leaving 16 bases between them. This CDR3 is built from 14 residues. Germline CDR1 and CDR2: LNHDA and SQIVND (reference sequence). As DNA, the CDR3 is TGTGCCAGTAGCACCCGAGCGCTACGGGAAAAACTGTTTTTT. Encoded protein: CASSTRALREKLFF.

V gene TRBV7-2 combines with J gene TRBJ1-5; TRBD1 matches 9 bases. Per the germline V gene, CDR1 is SGHTA and CDR2 is FQGNSA. The CDR3 is 14 amino acids. Losses at the gene ends were 5 bases for V and 3 bases for J; bases not matched to a gene: 2. The CDR3 DNA follows: TGTGCCAGCAGCCGGACAGGGGACAATCAGCCCCAGCATTTT. This translates into CASSRTGDNQPQHF. Full variable domain (missing parts from reference TRBV7-2 and TRBJ1-5): GAGVSQSPSNKVTEKGKDVELRCDPISGHTALYWYRQSLGQGLEFLIYFQGNSAPDKSGLPSDRFSAERTGGSVSTLTIQRTQQEDSAVYLCASSRTGDNQPQHFGDGTRLSIL.

J is TRBJ1-2 and V is TRBV23-1; D possibly corresponds to TRBD1 (6 bases). TRBV23-1 is an open reading frame, and its role is uncertain. The V end was cut by 2 bases, the J end by 2 bases, with 24 bases between. This CDR3 spans 19 amino acids. As DNA, the CDR3 is TGCGCCAGCAGTCAAGAGCGTTGTCGCAGGGGCTACAGCAACTATGGCTACACCTTC. This encodes CASSQERCRRGYSNYGYTF.

The rearrangement links TRBV5-1 to TRBJ2-3, with 7 bases aligning to TRBD2. The junction had 6 bases not matched to a gene; V was cut back by 0 bases and J by 5 bases. The germline V gene has CDR1 SGHRS and CDR2 YFSETQ. The CDR3 is 15 amino acids. CDR3 amino acids: CASSLAAGEGDTQYF. CDR3 DNA: TGCGCCAGCAGCTTGGCCGCGGGAGAGGGAGATACGCAGTATTTT.

The gene calls are TRBV5-1 and TRBJ2-5; D possibly corresponds to TRBD2 (6 bases). Germline V CDR1 and CDR2: SGHRS, YFSETQ. Trimming stripped 0 bases from V and 2 bases from J, with 20 bases between. This CDR3 is 18 amino acids long. CDR3 protein: CASSLGRGAAAGQETQYF. DNA of the CDR3: TGCGCCAGCAGCTTGGGAAGGGGAGCGGCAGCGGGTCAAGAGACCCAGTACTTC.

This clone was seen once. This chain links TRBV6-6 with TRBJ2-4; D ambiguous. V was pared by 0 bases and J by 6 bases, with 15 bases between. Germline-derived CDR1 and CDR2 are MNHNY and SVGAGI (reference sequence). The CDR3 consists of 16 residues. CDR3 in DNA: TGTGCCAGCAGTTACTCCGGAGCCACCCTGGGAAACATTCAGTACTTC. It yields the protein CASSYSGATLGNIQYF.

This chain connects TRBV19 to TRBJ1-2; D might be TRBD1 (5 bases). The CDR3 sequence is 13 residues long. V lost 6 bases and J 4 bases, leaving 12 bases between the germline ends. Per the germline V gene, CDR1 is LNHDA and CDR2 is SQIVND (reference sequence). CDR3 protein: CASSPGTVYGYTF. DNA for the CDR3: TGTGCCAGTAGCCCTGGGACGGTCTATGGCTACACCTTC.

J is TRBJ2-3 and V is TRBV5-1, with D perhaps matching TRBD2 (6 bases). Between the trimmed V and J ends, which lost 4 bases and 2 bases, there was a span of 14 bases. Germline V lookup: CDR1 SGHRS, CDR2 YFSETQ. This CDR3 spans 15 amino acids. The CDR3 coding sequence is TGCGCCAGCAGCCCGTTTAGCGGATCCACAGATACGCAGTATTTT. The encoded protein is CASSPFSGSTDTQYF.

The rearrangement uses TRBV25-1 and TRBJ2-5; TRBD1 agrees at 11 bases. TRBJ2-7 matches the DNA end more closely, so the J call is doubtful. The germline V gene encodes CDR1 MGHDK and CDR2 SYGVNS. This CDR3 contains 16 residues. The CDR3 region is CASSEAGTGGVYEQYF. DNA of the CDR3: TGTGCCAGCAGTGAAGCCGGGACAGGGGGGGTCTACGAGCAGTACTTC.

V is TRBV5-1 and J is TRBJ1-4; D perhaps matches TRBD1 (5 bases). Germline values: CDR1 SGHRS, CDR2 YFSETQ. V lost 5 bases and J lost 0, with 20 bases in between. The CDR3 extends over 18 amino acids. The CDR3 here is CASSRTGTDLATNEKLFF. The CDR3 DNA follows: TGCGCCAGCAGTCGAACCGGGACGGACCTTGCAACTAATGAAAAACTGTTTTTT.

J is TRBJ2-2 and V is TRBV7-9; tentatively, D is TRBD1 (6 bases). This CDR3 region has 14 residues. Trimming took 5 bases from V and 4 from J, leaving 11 bases between them. Germline loops: CDR1 SEHNR, CDR2 FQNEAQ (reference sequence). The CDR3 DNA reads as TGTGCCAGCAGCAAAACAGGGATCACCGGGGAGCTGTTTTTT. It encodes CASSKTGITGELFF.

The chain recombines TRBV11-2 with TRBJ2-1; a possible D gene is TRBD1 (6 bases). V was shortened by 9 bases and J by 4 bases, with 19 bases between the two germline ends. CDR1 is SGHAT, CDR2 FQNNGV, per germline. The CDR3 has 15 residues. Here the CDR3 DNA reads TGTGCCAGTCTAGGGGGTCTCCTCAAGTACAATGAGCAGTTCTTC. Residues: CASLGGLLKYNEQFF.

The V and J genes are TRBV28 and TRBJ1-4; tentative D call: TRBD1 (5 bases). The CDR3 loop spans 14 amino acids. Between the trimmed V and J ends, which lost 6 bases and 8 bases, there was a span of 16 bases. Looked up from germline, CDR1 is MDHEN and CDR2 is SYDVKM. The CDR3 sequence: CASSQDNSREKLFF. CDR3 sequence (DNA): TGTGCCAGCAGCCAGGACAATTCAAGAGAAAAACTGTTTTTT.

The chain employs TRBV7-8 and TRBJ1-2, with D perhaps matching TRBD1 (6 bases). Trimming left V 5 bases short and J 6 bases short, with 19 bases between. CDR1 and CDR2 from the germline V gene are SGHVS and FQNEAQ. CDR3 length: 15 amino acids. The CDR3: CASSTGRGAPNGYTF. The DNA of the CDR3 is TGTGCCAGCAGCACTGGCCGGGGGGCGCCTAATGGCTACACCTTC.

This chain's CDR3 is CASSLERGEQYF. The CDR3 DNA reads as TGTGCCAGCAGCTTAGAGAGGGGGGAGCAGTACTTC. The chain recombines TRBV13 with TRBJ2-7; a weak D match, TRBD1 (6 bases). Germline loops: CDR1 PRHDT, CDR2 FYEKMQ (reference sequence). CDR3 length: 12 residues. V lost 1 base and J lost 7, with 8 bases in between. Looking up the rest from reference TRBV13 and TRBJ2-7 gives the full variable domain: AAGVIQSPRHLIKEKRETATLKCYPIPRHDTVYWYQQGPGQDPQFLISFYEKMQSDKGSIPDRFSAQQFSDYHSELNMSSLELGDSALYFCASSLERGEQYFGPGTRLTVT.

The chain uses TRBV6-6 and TRBJ1-2; weak D call: TRBD1 (5 bases). This CDR3 has 15 amino acids. V was pared by 7 bases and J by 2 bases, with 17 bases between. CDR1 and CDR2 from the germline V gene are MNHNY and SVGAGI (reference sequence). The CDR3 is CASTILQARNYGYTF. In DNA, the CDR3 is TGTGCCAGCACCATACTACAGGCGAGAAACTATGGCTACACCTTC.

The V call is TRBV28, the J call TRBJ2-1; possible D gene TRBD1, 5 bases. The CDR3 is made up of 16 amino acids. Germline-derived CDR1 and CDR2 are MDHEN and SYDVKM. The V end was cut by 6 bases, the J end by 3 bases, with 18 bases between. The CDR3 DNA reads TGTGCCAGCAGCCCGGCCCGTGCAGGGAACTACAATGAGCAGTTCTTC. Translated: CASSPARAGNYNEQFF.

The J gene is TRBJ1-1, the V gene TRBV28; D unresolved. This CDR3 contains 14 residues. Trimming took off 3 bases at V and 0 bases at J, with 8 bases between the two ends. Germline CDR1 is MDHEN and CDR2 is SYDVKM. Here the CDR3 DNA reads TGTGCCAGCAGTTTGGCGGAGTTGAACACTGAAGCTTTCTTT. It specifies CASSLAELNTEAFF.

The chain employs TRBV19 and TRBJ2-7, with a tentative D call TRBD2 (6 bases). Germline V lookup: CDR1 LNHDA, CDR2 SQIVND (reference sequence). The CDR3 has 12 amino acids. The V and J ends lost 8 bases and 4 bases respectively, with 12 bases between them. The CDR3 DNA reads TGTGCCAGTTCGGCCGCGGGGTACGAGCAGTACTTC. This codes for CASSAAGYEQYF.